This T cell receptor (beta chain) was recovered during a study of blood T cell repertoires in COVID-19. In the authors' workflow: Counts of nucleated cells, estimated from reference gene primer amplification, were obtained. Assay used: immunoSEQ multiplex PCR; TCRdb lists only in-frame clones, some missing. The D gene and trimming were derived from the DNA, and the V and J assignments and clone size from that table. Of 310,000 or so clones listed, more than 85% are singletons. Germline V CDR1 and CDR2: LNHDA, SQIVND (reference sequence). V gave up 4 bases and J gave up 3 bases; unmatched junction bases: 5. CDR3 length: 15 residues.

The chain links TRBV19 to TRBJ2-1, with 8 nucleotides matching TRBD1. This TCR came from a woman aged 25 to 39 with COVID-19, enrolled during active disease. The sample taken for sequencing was peripheral blood. CDR3 in amino acids: CASSTGGFGYNEQFF. Here the CDR3 DNA reads TGTGCCAGTAGTACAGGGGGCTTTGGCTACAATGAGCAGTTCTTC.